The 16 T cell receptor beta chains reported below all come from one sample, sequenced in a study of T cells in Graves' hyperthyroidism and ophthalmopathy (dated by TCRdb to the late 2010s). The library was obtained by multiplex PCR. TCRdb lists the instrument as Illumina HiSeq 2000. TCR beta CDR3 regions were amplified from RNA transcripts. A first-round RT-PCR of the TCR CDR3 used the HTBI primer set with the Qiagen OneStep RT-PCR kit. TCRdb itself trimmed the public reads at Q25 with fastp, ran MiXCR and retained productive beta chains. Entries that share a CDR3 protein sequence are merged under the most common genes and DNA. The sample has around 580,000 distinct CDR3 sequences on record, approximately 15% of them singletons. The ten largest clones take up 15% to 20% of the sample. The material sequenced was blood. Receptors originate from a woman in her late teens or twenties with Graves' hyperthyroidism.

The sample holds many counts of this clonotype. The V and J genes are TRBV20-1 and TRBJ2-1, with D possibly TRBD2 on 7 matching bases. The CDR3 runs to 14 residues. Trimming took 3 bases from V and 7 from J, leaving 16 bases between them. Germline-derived CDR1 and CDR2 are DFQATT and SNEGSKA (reference sequence). CDR3 sequence reads: CSASLGGPGNEQFF. In DNA, the CDR3 is TGCAGTGCTAGTCTGGGGGGGCCGGGGAATGAGCAGTTCTTC.

V gene TRBV11-2 combines with J gene TRBJ2-3, with D unclear. V lost 1 base and J 1 base, leaving 12 bases between the germline ends. The CDR3 has 16 residues. Germline V gene data show CDR1 as SGHAT and CDR2 as FQNNGV. CDR3 DNA sequence: TGTGCCAGCAGCTTAGGAGACTGGGGTCGCACAGATACGCAGTATTTT. Residues: CASSLGDWGRTDTQYF. Drawing the rest from reference TRBV11-2 and TRBJ2-3, the complete variable domain is EAGVAQSPRYKIIEKRQSVAFWCNPISGHATLYWYQQILGQGPKLLIQFQNNGVVDDSQLPKDRFSAERLKGVDSTLKIQPAKLEDSAVYLCASSLGDWGRTDTQYFGPGTRLTVL.

This chain connects TRBV5-6 to TRBJ2-5, with 14 bases matching TRBD2. CDR3 size: 18 residues. In germline, CDR1 is SGHDT, CDR2 YYEEEE. V lost 4 bases, J lost 2 bases, and 10 bases stayed unmatched. DNA of the CDR3: TGTGCCAGCAGCCACACCCCGACTAGCGGGAGGGATCAAGAGACCCAGTACTTC. It yields the protein CASSHTPTSGRDQETQYF.

In the case of this clonotype: A much bigger clone sits one base away, suggesting this may be a read error. As DNA, the CDR3 is TGCAGTGCCCTGGCTAGCGGATTTGGGGCTGAGCAGTTCTTC. Protein sequence: CSALASGFGAEQFF. The chain has TRBV20-1 and TRBJ2-1; TRBD2 matches 7 bases. Germline V gene lookup returns CDR1 DFQATT and CDR2 SNEGSKA (reference sequence). CDR3 size: 14 residues. J gave up 9 bases and V 6 bases, and 14 bases lay outside the gene matches.

This clonotype came up many times. The gene calls are TRBV5-5 and TRBJ1-1; D gene uncertain. The germline V and J ends were trimmed by 0 bases and 1 base, with 7 bases remaining between them. The germline CDR1 and CDR2 sequences are SGHKS and YYEKEE (reference sequence). The length of the CDR3 is 14 residues. CDR3 sequence (DNA): TGTGCCAGCAGCTTGGCCACACAGAACACTGAAGCTTTCTTT. Amino acids: CASSLATQNTEAFF. The full variable domain, in which reference TRBV5-5 and TRBJ1-1 provide the parts outside the CDR3, is DAGVTQSPTHLIKTRGQQVTLRCSPISGHKSVSWYQQVLGQGPQFIFQYYEKEERGRGNFPDRFSARQFPNYSSELNVNALLLGDSALYLCASSLATQNTEAFFGQGTRLTVV.

This clonotype showed up many times. The chain joins TRBV12-3 or TRBV12-4 to TRBJ2-2; TRBD2 aligns across 9 bases. CDR3 length equals 16 residues. Trimming removed 3 bases from V and 4 bases from J; junction bases left unmatched: 6. This CDR3 reads CASSLGSGSITGELFF. The CDR3 region has the DNA TGTGCCAGCAGTTTGGGTAGCGGGAGTATCACCGGGGAGCTGTTTTTT.

The rearrangement joins TRBV20-1 to TRBJ2-7; 9 bases agree with TRBD1. Germline V gene data show CDR1 as DFQATT and CDR2 as SNEGSKA (reference sequence). The junction had 7 bases not matched to a gene; V was cut back by 0 bases and J by 1 base. The CDR3 consists of 16 residues. The CDR3 loop is CSARDGTGRGSYEQYF. CDR3 DNA sequence: TGCAGTGCTAGAGATGGGACAGGGAGGGGGTCCTACGAGCAGTACTTC.

The gene calls are TRBV5-1 and TRBJ1-5, with 7 bases identical to TRBD1. CDR1 is SGHRS, CDR2 YFSETQ, per germline. J gave up 7 bases and V 5 bases, and 6 bases lay outside the gene matches. The CDR3 totals 13 residues. The CDR3 DNA sequence: TGCGCCAGCAGTATGACAGGGAGCCAGCCCCAGCATTTT. Its translation is CASSMTGSQPQHF.

This clonotype was seen many times. The chain uses TRBV6-2 or TRBV6-3 and TRBJ1-2; no firm D call. Germline V gene sequence: CDR1 MNHEY, CDR2 SVGEGT. The CDR3 is made up of 13 amino acids. The V end was cut by 8 bases, the J end by 6 bases, with 16 bases between. The CDR3 nucleotides read TGTGCCAGCCGAGACGTCTTTCGGGATGGCTACACCTTC. It codes for CASRDVFRDGYTF.

This clonotype was recorded at least ten times. V is TRBV7-2 and J is TRBJ2-5; D unresolved. From germline, CDR1 is SGHTA and CDR2 FQGNSA. This CDR3 has 12 amino acids. V was trimmed by 2 bases and J by 4 bases, leaving 5 bases between them. The CDR3 nucleotides read TGTGCCAGCAGCTTACCCCCAGAGACCCAGTACTTC. Its protein product is CASSLPPETQYF.

The chain recombines TRBV5-4 with TRBJ1-2, with D possibly TRBD1 on 5 matching bases. CDR1 is SGHNT and CDR2 is YYREEE in the germline V gene (reference sequence). V was clipped by 0 bases and J by 4 bases, with 13 bases between them. The CDR3 is 15 amino acids. The CDR3 region is CASSLVTGTSYGYTF. The CDR3 DNA is TGTGCCAGCAGCTTGGTTACGGGGACCTCCTATGGCTACACCTTC.

This clonotype was counted a few times. V gene TRBV4-3 combines with J gene TRBJ2-2, with D tentatively TRBD1 or TRBD2 (6 bases each). Germline-derived CDR1 and CDR2 are LGHNA and YSLEER. V lost 1 base and J 0 bases, leaving 15 bases between the germline ends. The length of the CDR3 is 18 residues. The CDR3 region is CASSQGPAGHPNTGELFF. CDR3 bases: TGCGCCAGCAGCCAAGGACCTGCGGGACACCCGAACACCGGGGAGCTGTTTTTT.

This clonotype was observed at least ten times. The V call is TRBV28, the J call TRBJ1-1; D unresolved. Deletions cut 3 bases from V and 4 bases from J, with 12 bases between. CDR3 length: 14 residues. CDR1 and CDR2 (germline): MDHEN, SYDVKM. The CDR3 reads CASSFRVSFTEAFF. CDR3 nucleotide sequence: TGTGCCAGCAGTTTTAGAGTTTCCTTCACTGAAGCTTTCTTT.

This clonotype appeared many times. Relative to the germline gene, one junction end is altered; a read error may explain this. The rearrangement joins TRBV5-1 to TRBJ2-1, with D tentatively TRBD2 (6 bases). The CDR3 is 14 residues long. From germline, CDR1 is SGHRS and CDR2 YFSETQ. CDR3 sequence reads: CASSLRDSDNEQFF. The CDR3 DNA reads as TGCGCCAGCAGCCTCCGGGACTCCGACAATGAGCAGTTCTTC.

This clonotype came up a few times. The chain carries TRBV12-3 or TRBV12-4 and TRBJ2-4; TRBD1 is a possible D gene (7 bases). V was cut by 6 bases and J by 6 bases, with 18 bases left in between. This CDR3 is built from 15 residues. In DNA, the CDR3 is TGTGCCAGCAGCATGACAGGGCTCGGGGGAAACATTCAGTACTTC. This encodes CASSMTGLGGNIQYF.

This clonotype was counted at least ten times. This chain links TRBV30 with TRBJ2-5; D not certain. This CDR3 has 11 residues. V lost 3 bases and J lost 4, with 6 bases in between. Germline V gives CDR1 GTSNPN, CDR2 SVGIG (reference sequence). CDR3 coding DNA: TGTGCCTGGAGCGAAGGAGAGACCCAGTACTTC. Amino acids: CAWSEGETQYF.